Listed below are T cell receptor beta chains from one sample, sequenced in a study of PD-1 blockade in classical Hodgkin lymphoma. Data came from immunoSEQ multiplex PCR; TCRdb stores just in-frame clones and leaves some out. The table has 8,500 or so clones, roughly 80% seen once; the top ten hold over 10%. Sequenced here: CD4+ T cells from blood, sampled at baseline. The receptors were gathered from a human donor with classical Hodgkin lymphoma. Each CDR3 is given with its conserved first and last residue. The D gene is left open where the match is weak. Clone size appears in some rows only: once, few, many, or a class for an expanded clone.

size: .; J: TRBJ1-4; D: .; V: TRBV19; CDR3: CASRETINEKLFF; DNA: TGTGCCAGTAGAGAGACCATTAATGAAAAACTGTTTTTT
size: .; J: TRBJ2-7; D: TRBD2; V: TRBV6-1; CDR3: CASRRTSGSYEQYF; DNA: TGTGCCAGCAGGAGGACTAGCGGGAGCTACGAGCAGTACTTC
size: .; J: TRBJ2-1; D: TRBD2; V: TRBV19; CDR3: CASSIRRLAGDNEQFF; DNA: TGTGCCAGTAGTATACGTCGGCTAGCGGGTGACAATGAGCAGTTCTTC
size: .; J: TRBJ1-2; D: TRBD1; V: TRBV5-1; CDR3: CASSPRTGSGNGYTF; DNA: TGCGCCAGCAGCCCGAGGACAGGGTCGGGTAATGGCTACACCTTC
size: few; J: TRBJ1-4; D: TRBD1; V: TRBV6-1; CDR3: CASRGQQKLFF; DNA: TGTGCCAGCAGGGGACAGCAAAAACTGTTTTTT
size: .; J: TRBJ1-1; D: .; V: TRBV10-3; CDR3: CAISPTGSMNTEAFF; DNA: TGTGCCATCAGCCCTACAGGGTCCATGAACACTGAAGCTTTCTTT
size: .; J: TRBJ2-7; D: TRBD2; V: TRBV7-9; CDR3: CASSFVGLAGLQPYEQYF; DNA: TGTGCCAGCAGCTTTGTAGGACTAGCGGGACTCCAACCGTACGAGCAGTACTTC
size: .; J: TRBJ2-2; D: .; V: TRBV5-1; CDR3: CASSLVHASVTGELFF; DNA: TGCGCCAGCAGCTTGGTCCATGCTTCGGTCACCGGGGAGCTGTTTTTT
size: .; J: TRBJ2-7; D: .; V: TRBV5-1; CDR3: CASSDAAGVREQYF; DNA: TGCGCCAGCAGCGATGCGGCAGGAGTACGGGAGCAGTACTTC
size: .; J: TRBJ2-7; D: TRBD2; V: TRBV5-4; CDR3: CASSLVGGSSYEQYF; DNA: TGTGCCAGCAGCTTGGTCGGCGGGAGTTCTTACGAGCAGTACTTC
size: .; J: TRBJ1-3; D: .; V: TRBV6-1; CDR3: CASIFAGNTIYF; DNA: TGTGCCAGCATCTTTGCTGGAAACACCATATATTTT
size: .; J: TRBJ1-5; D: .; V: TRBV10-2; CDR3: CASSETAGVSPQHF; DNA: TGCGCCAGCAGTGAGACAGCAGGAGTCTCGCCCCAGCATTTT
size: .; J: TRBJ2-5; D: TRBD2; V: TRBV6-1; CDR3: CASIFTSGLQETQYF; DNA: TGTGCCAGCATTTTTACTAGCGGACTACAAGAGACCCAGTACTTC
size: .; J: TRBJ2-7; D: TRBD2; V: TRBV11-2; CDR3: CASSPETLASGRASREQYF; DNA: TGTGCCAGCAGCCCCGAGACCTTAGCTAGCGGGAGGGCCTCCCGCGAGCAGTACTTC
size: .; J: TRBJ2-5; D: .; V: TRBV28; CDR3: CASVGQFWGTQYF; DNA: TGTGCCAGCGTCGGACAGTTTTGGGGGACCCAGTACTTC
size: few; J: TRBJ1-3; D: .; V: TRBV5-1; CDR3: CASSSLQGSGNTIYF; DNA: TGTGCCAGCAGCTCGCTTCAGGGATCGGGAAACACCATATATTTT
size: .; J: TRBJ1-1; D: .; V: TRBV18; CDR3: CASSPLPTWRENTEAFF; DNA: TGTGCCAGCTCACCGCTACCCACGTGGAGGGAGAACACTGAAGCTTTCTTT
size: few; J: TRBJ1-5; D: TRBD1; V: TRBV19; CDR3: CASSIRDRDQPQHF; DNA: TGTGCCAGTAGTATTAGGGACAGAGATCAGCCCCAGCATTTT
size: .; J: TRBJ1-5; D: TRBD1; V: TRBV10-2; CDR3: CASSLGQLNSNQPQHF; DNA: TGCGCCAGCAGTTTGGGACAGCTCAATAGCAATCAGCCCCAGCATTTT
size: .; J: TRBJ2-5; D: .; V: TRBV14; CDR3: CASSQDLRETQYF; DNA: TGTGCCAGCAGCCAAGATTTGAGGGAGACCCAGTACTTC
size: .; J: TRBJ1-5; D: TRBD1; V: TRBV6-5; CDR3: CASSLEGQGNQPQHF; DNA: TGTGCCAGCAGCCTCGAGGGACAGGGGAATCAGCCCCAGCATTTT
size: .; J: TRBJ2-5; D: .; V: TRBV19; CDR3: CASSRQGGTQYF; DNA: TGTGCCAGTAGTCGACAGGGAGGGACCCAGTACTTC
size: .; J: TRBJ2-5; D: .; V: TRBV19; CDR3: CASSQSRSETQYF; DNA: TGTGCCAGTAGTCAATCACGATCCGAGACCCAGTACTTC
size: .; J: TRBJ1-6; D: TRBD1; V: TRBV18; CDR3: CASSPTRTGGNFNSPLHF; DNA: TGTGCCAGCTCTCCCACCCGGACAGGGGGGAATTTTAATTCACCCCTCCACTTT
size: .; J: TRBJ1-5; D: TRBD1; V: TRBV6-1; CDR3: CASSQGTGHQPQHF; DNA: TGTGCCAGCAGTCAGGGGACAGGCCATCAGCCCCAGCATTTT
size: .; J: TRBJ1-2; D: .; V: TRBV19; CDR3: CASSTTGNYGYTF; DNA: TGTGCCAGTAGCACTACAGGGAACTATGGCTACACCTTC
size: .; J: TRBJ1-1; D: TRBD1; V: TRBV5-1; CDR3: CASSLVGQGTEAFF; DNA: TGCGCCAGCAGCTTGGTGGGACAGGGTACTGAAGCTTTCTTT
size: .; J: TRBJ2-1; D: TRBD2; V: TRBV11-2; CDR3: CASSGSGKSSYNEQFF; DNA: TGTGCCAGCAGCGGTAGCGGGAAGAGCTCCTACAATGAGCAGTTCTTC
size: few; J: TRBJ1-1; D: .; V: TRBV6-1; CDR3: CASSVTASTEAFF; DNA: TGTGCCAGCAGTGTAACGGCCAGCACTGAAGCTTTCTTT
size: .; J: TRBJ2-1; D: .; V: TRBV5-1; CDR3: CASSLGGLSYNEQFF; DNA: TGCGCCAGCAGCTTGGGGGGGCTTTCCTACAATGAGCAGTTCTTC
size: .; J: TRBJ2-1; D: TRBD2; V: TRBV27; CDR3: CASNKPGLAGEGSYNEQFF; DNA: TGTGCCAGCAACAAGCCGGGACTAGCGGGAGAGGGGTCCTACAATGAGCAGTTCTTC
size: few; J: TRBJ2-2; D: TRBD2; V: TRBV5-1; CDR3: CASSRPGLAGGGNGELFF; DNA: TGCGCCAGCAGCCGGCCGGGACTAGCGGGAGGCGGTAACGGGGAGCTGTTTTTT
size: .; J: TRBJ2-5; D: .; V: TRBV19; CDR3: CASSLGVRETQYF; DNA: TGTGCCAGTAGTCTGGGGGTGAGGGAGACCCAGTACTTC
size: .; J: TRBJ1-1; D: .; V: TRBV28; CDR3: CASSLRRVRGTEAFF; DNA: TGTGCCAGCAGTTTAAGGAGGGTTCGCGGCACTGAAGCTTTCTTT
size: .; J: TRBJ1-1; D: TRBD1; V: TRBV5-1; CDR3: CASSSSTGQGSRTEAFF; DNA: TGCGCCAGCAGCTCTTCAACCGGACAGGGGTCCCGAACTGAAGCTTTCTTT
size: .; J: TRBJ2-7; D: TRBD2; V: TRBV5-1; CDR3: CASSLVAGGLSYEQYF; DNA: TGCGCCAGCAGCTTGGTGGCGGGAGGGCTCTCCTACGAGCAGTACTTC
size: .; J: TRBJ2-7; D: .; V: TRBV5-1; CDR3: CASSPSRLEQYF; DNA: TGCGCCAGCAGCCCGTCTAGGCTCGAGCAGTACTTC
size: .; J: TRBJ1-1; D: .; V: TRBV19; CDR3: CASSMRGSVMNTEAFF; DNA: TGTGCCAGTAGTATGCGAGGCTCAGTCATGAACACTGAAGCTTTCTTT
size: .; J: TRBJ2-7; D: TRBD2; V: TRBV5-4; CDR3: CASSRLAEDYEQYF; DNA: TGTGCCAGCAGTCGACTAGCGGAGGACTACGAGCAGTACTTC
size: .; J: TRBJ2-5; D: TRBD2; V: TRBV25-1; CDR3: CASSGRGVAGGETQYF; DNA: TGTGCCAGCAGTGGGAGAGGGGTAGCGGGTGGGGAGACCCAGTACTTC
size: .; J: TRBJ2-2; D: .; V: TRBV19; CDR3: CASSIQGNTGELFF; DNA: TGTGCCAGTAGTATCCAGGGTAACACCGGGGAGCTGTTTTTT
size: .; J: TRBJ1-1; D: TRBD1; V: TRBV2; CDR3: CASKGESGTGRQAFF; DNA: TGTGCCAGCAAAGGCGAGTCGGGGACAGGGCGGCAAGCTTTCTTT
size: .; J: TRBJ2-3; D: .; V: TRBV7-3; CDR3: CASRNGGGDTQYF; DNA: TGTGCCAGCAGGAACGGTGGGGGAGATACGCAGTATTTT
size: .; J: TRBJ2-3; D: TRBD1; V: TRBV10-3; CDR3: CAISKTGITDTQYF; DNA: TGTGCCATCAGTAAGACAGGGATTACAGATACGCAGTATTTT
size: .; J: TRBJ2-3; D: .; V: TRBV23-1; CDR3: CASSQSSPYF; DNA: TGCGCCAGCAGTCAATCGAGCCCGTATTTT
size: .; J: TRBJ2-1; D: .; V: TRBV10-2; CDR3: CASSETTGGQFF; DNA: TGCGCCAGCAGTGAGACCACGGGGGGCCAGTTCTTC
size: once; J: TRBJ1-5; D: .; V: TRBV6-6; CDR3: CASSYSGSSNQPQHF; DNA: TGTGCCAGCAGTTACTCTGGGAGTAGCAATCAGCCCCAGCATTTT
size: .; J: TRBJ2-7; D: .; V: TRBV6-1; CDR3: CASSNYYEQYF; DNA: TGTGCCAGCAGTAACTACTACGAGCAGTACTTC
size: .; J: TRBJ2-5; D: .; V: TRBV7-9; CDR3: CASSLGPIGETQYF; DNA: TGTGCCAGCAGCTTAGGACCTATTGGAGAGACCCAGTACTTC